A selection of T cell receptor beta chains follows, all from one sample in a study of T cells in Graves' hyperthyroidism and ophthalmopathy. TCRdb used MiXCR to reprocess the multiplex PCR reads, holding one entry per CDR3 protein. Of 550,000 to 600,000 distinct CDR3 sequences in the sample, roughly 46% are singletons; the top ten hold around a fifth. Sequenced sample: peripheral blood or thyroid tissue (not recorded which). The origin of the receptors is an adult woman with Graves' disease, either hyperthyroidism or ophthalmopathy (not recorded which). Both conserved end residues are part of each CDR3. A D gene is named only where the DNA matches it firmly. Only part of the rows carry a size: once, few, many, or a class if the clone is expanded.

D gene	clone size	V gene	J gene	CDR3 DNA	CDR3 protein
TRBD2	many	TRBV20-1	TRBJ2-7	TGCAGTGCTAGTGGGCCGAGCGGGAGGGCCAACGACGAGCAGTACTTC	CSASGPSGRANDEQYF
.	many	TRBV5-8	TRBJ2-5	TGTGCCAGCAGCTTGGATCTAGCCTGGGAGACCCAGTACTTC	CASSLDLAWETQYF
.	many	TRBV6-6	TRBJ1-3	TGTGCCAGCAGCTTCCTCGGAGGGTCTGGAAACACCATATATTTT	CASSFLGGSGNTIYF
TRBD1	.	TRBV20-1	TRBJ1-5	TGCAGTGCTAGCCCCGGGACAGGGGTCTCGCCCCAGCATTTT	CSASPGTGVSPQHF
.	.	TRBV7-2	TRBJ1-5	TGCCCCAGCAGCCCCCGATACGGAGGGGATCAGCCCCAGCATTTT	CPSSPRYGGDQPQHF
.	few	TRBV7-3	TRBJ2-2	TGTGCCAGCAGCTTAACGTGGGGGATTAACGGGAGCATTAACACCGGGGAGCTGTTTTTT	CASSLTWGINGSINTGELFF
.	few	TRBV29-1	TRBJ1-4	TGCAGCGTTGCGCGGGGGGCAAGTGAAAAACTGTTTTTT	CSVARGASEKLFF
TRBD2	many	TRBV7-8	TRBJ2-7	TGTGCCAGCAGCAGAACTAGCGGGACACGCGAGCAGTACTTC	CASSRTSGTREQYF
TRBD2	.	TRBV20-1	TRBJ2-5	TGCAGTGCTAAACCCTTGGGTAGCGGGATCCCAGAGACCCAGTACTTC	CSAKPLGSGIPETQYF
TRBD1	.	TRBV20-1	TRBJ2-2	TGCAGTGCCGTCGACAGGGGTCGGAGCACCGGGGAGCTGTTTTTT	CSAVDRGRSTGELFF
.	many	TRBV7-9	TRBJ1-1	TGTGCCAGCGAGCGAGGCTTGGTCGGAGCTTTCTTT	CASERGLVGAFF
TRBD1	.	TRBV27	TRBJ1-1	TGTGCCAGCAGCCTCTCCTCCAGGGGGCGCATTGAAGCTTTCTTT	CASSLSSRGRIEAFF
.	many	TRBV4-2	TRBJ1-5	TGTGCCAGCAGCCTATCCGCAAATAGCAATCAGCCCCAGCATTTT	CASSLSANSNQPQHF
.	many	TRBV20-1	TRBJ1-5	TGCAGTGCGAGAGGGCAGTTTAGCAATCAGCCCCAGCATTTT	CSARGQFSNQPQHF
.	many	TRBV29-1	TRBJ2-3	TGCAGCGTTGAAGTCGGCCGAGGCGATACGCAGTATTTT	CSVEVGRGDTQYF
.	many	TRBV2	TRBJ2-7	TGTGCCAGCAGCTCCGGGACGGCGGGTGAGCAGTACTTC	CASSSGTAGEQYF
TRBD1	.	TRBV4-3	TRBJ2-7	TGCGCCAGCAGCCACCCGGGACAGGCTCGCTACGAGCAGTACTTC	CASSHPGQARYEQYF
.	.	TRBV2	TRBJ1-1	TGTGCCAGCAGCTCCAAGGGTTTGGAAGCTTTCTTT	CASSSKGLEAFF
.	few	TRBV7-9	TRBJ2-7	TGTGCCAGCAGGAGGGCCTCCTACGAGCAGTACTTC	CASRRASYEQYF
.	.	TRBV20-1	TRBJ2-5	TGCAGTGCTAGAGATGAAGGGGAGACCCAGTACTTC	CSARDEGETQYF
.	once	TRBV20-1	TRBJ1-1	TGCAGTGCTATTGGCGCAGCTTTCTTT	CSAIGAAFF
.	.	TRBV7-9	TRBJ2-5	TGTGCCAGCAGCCGGATCGGAGGGGCCCAAGAGACCCAGTACTTC	CASSRIGGAQETQYF
.	few	TRBV7-6	TRBJ2-6	TGTGCCAGCAGCTTATCGGTCTCTGGGGCCAACGTCCTGACTTTC	CASSLSVSGANVLTF
.	many	TRBV2	TRBJ2-7	TGTGCCAGCAGCCCTTCCCAGGGGGGATCCTACGAGCAGTACTTC	CASSPSQGGSYEQYF
.	.	TRBV7-4	TRBJ2-5	TGTGCCAGCAGTCCCGTAGCCGGGAGAGGTGAGACCCAGTACTTC	CASSPVAGRGETQYF
.	.	TRBV29-1	TRBJ2-5	TGCAGCGTTGAATACAGGCCCGGGGAGACCCAGTACTTC	CSVEYRPGETQYF
.	many	TRBV5-1	TRBJ1-3	TGCGCCAGCAGCTTGGATGGCAGTTCCTCTGGAAACACCATATATTTT	CASSLDGSSSGNTIYF
.	.	TRBV2	TRBJ1-4	TGTGCCAGCAGGGAGCCTCGGGCGCGGGGTGAAAAACTGTTTTTT	CASREPRARGEKLFF
.	.	TRBV20-1	TRBJ2-5	TGCAGTGCTAGAGATCGGGTTTGGGGACCGGAACCAAGGAAGACCCAGTACTTC	CSARDRVWGPEPRKTQYF
TRBD1	many	TRBV5-1	TRBJ1-5	TGCGCCAGCAGCTTGGCCGACAGGGGGGAGTCGGGCAATCAGCCCCAGCATTTT	CASSLADRGESGNQPQHF
.	.	TRBV11-3	TRBJ1-1	TGTGCCAGCAGCTTAGCGGACGGTGAAGCTTTCTTT	CASSLADGEAFF
TRBD2	.	TRBV7-9	TRBJ2-7	TGTGCCAGCAGCTTAGTACCCGGGGGGGACGAGCAGTACTTC	CASSLVPGGDEQYF
.	.	TRBV29-1	TRBJ1-1	TGCGGCGTTGACGCAGGGACCACTGAAGCTTTCTTT	CGVDAGTTEAFF
TRBD1	.	TRBV25-1	TRBJ1-5	TGTGCCAGCAGTGAATGCTTGGGGACAGGGAACCAGCCCCAGCATTTT	CASSECLGTGNQPQHF
.	.	TRBV2	TRBJ1-6	TGTGCCAGCAGCGGCCGGGACCGCAACACACCCCTCCACTTT	CASSGRDRNTPLHF
.	.	TRBV29-1	TRBJ2-5	TGCAGCGTTAAGACCGGGCCAAGGTCCCAGTACTTC	CSVKTGPRSQYF
TRBD2	.	TRBV10-1	TRBJ2-7	TGCGCCAGCAGTGAGTCGGGACTAGCGGGCTACGAGCAGTACTTC	CASSESGLAGYEQYF
.	few	TRBV18	TRBJ1-5	TGTGCCAGCTCACCACGACGGTTTAGCAATCAGCCCCAGCATTTT	CASSPRRFSNQPQHF
.	.	TRBV2	TRBJ2-7	TGTGCCAGCAAACTAGAAGGTGTCTCCTACGAGCAGTACTTC	CASKLEGVSYEQYF